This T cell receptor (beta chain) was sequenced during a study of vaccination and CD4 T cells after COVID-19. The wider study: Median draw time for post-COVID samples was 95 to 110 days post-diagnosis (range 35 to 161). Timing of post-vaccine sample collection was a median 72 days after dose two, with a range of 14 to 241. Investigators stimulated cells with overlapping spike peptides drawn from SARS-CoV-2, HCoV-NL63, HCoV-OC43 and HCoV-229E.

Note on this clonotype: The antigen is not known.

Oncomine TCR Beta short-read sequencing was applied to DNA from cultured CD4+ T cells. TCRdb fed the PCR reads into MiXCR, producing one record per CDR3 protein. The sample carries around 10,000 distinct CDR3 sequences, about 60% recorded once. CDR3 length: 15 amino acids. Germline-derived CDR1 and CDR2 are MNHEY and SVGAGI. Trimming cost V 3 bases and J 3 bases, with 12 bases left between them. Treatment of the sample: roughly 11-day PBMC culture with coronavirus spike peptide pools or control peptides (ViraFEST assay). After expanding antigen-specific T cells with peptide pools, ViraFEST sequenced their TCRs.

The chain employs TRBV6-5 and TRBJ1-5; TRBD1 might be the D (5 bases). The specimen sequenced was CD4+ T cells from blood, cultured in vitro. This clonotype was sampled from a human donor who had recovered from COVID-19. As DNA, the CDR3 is TGTGCCAGCAGTTATCGGAGGGGTCCCAATCAGCCCCAGCATTTT. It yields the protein CASSYRRGPNQPQHF.